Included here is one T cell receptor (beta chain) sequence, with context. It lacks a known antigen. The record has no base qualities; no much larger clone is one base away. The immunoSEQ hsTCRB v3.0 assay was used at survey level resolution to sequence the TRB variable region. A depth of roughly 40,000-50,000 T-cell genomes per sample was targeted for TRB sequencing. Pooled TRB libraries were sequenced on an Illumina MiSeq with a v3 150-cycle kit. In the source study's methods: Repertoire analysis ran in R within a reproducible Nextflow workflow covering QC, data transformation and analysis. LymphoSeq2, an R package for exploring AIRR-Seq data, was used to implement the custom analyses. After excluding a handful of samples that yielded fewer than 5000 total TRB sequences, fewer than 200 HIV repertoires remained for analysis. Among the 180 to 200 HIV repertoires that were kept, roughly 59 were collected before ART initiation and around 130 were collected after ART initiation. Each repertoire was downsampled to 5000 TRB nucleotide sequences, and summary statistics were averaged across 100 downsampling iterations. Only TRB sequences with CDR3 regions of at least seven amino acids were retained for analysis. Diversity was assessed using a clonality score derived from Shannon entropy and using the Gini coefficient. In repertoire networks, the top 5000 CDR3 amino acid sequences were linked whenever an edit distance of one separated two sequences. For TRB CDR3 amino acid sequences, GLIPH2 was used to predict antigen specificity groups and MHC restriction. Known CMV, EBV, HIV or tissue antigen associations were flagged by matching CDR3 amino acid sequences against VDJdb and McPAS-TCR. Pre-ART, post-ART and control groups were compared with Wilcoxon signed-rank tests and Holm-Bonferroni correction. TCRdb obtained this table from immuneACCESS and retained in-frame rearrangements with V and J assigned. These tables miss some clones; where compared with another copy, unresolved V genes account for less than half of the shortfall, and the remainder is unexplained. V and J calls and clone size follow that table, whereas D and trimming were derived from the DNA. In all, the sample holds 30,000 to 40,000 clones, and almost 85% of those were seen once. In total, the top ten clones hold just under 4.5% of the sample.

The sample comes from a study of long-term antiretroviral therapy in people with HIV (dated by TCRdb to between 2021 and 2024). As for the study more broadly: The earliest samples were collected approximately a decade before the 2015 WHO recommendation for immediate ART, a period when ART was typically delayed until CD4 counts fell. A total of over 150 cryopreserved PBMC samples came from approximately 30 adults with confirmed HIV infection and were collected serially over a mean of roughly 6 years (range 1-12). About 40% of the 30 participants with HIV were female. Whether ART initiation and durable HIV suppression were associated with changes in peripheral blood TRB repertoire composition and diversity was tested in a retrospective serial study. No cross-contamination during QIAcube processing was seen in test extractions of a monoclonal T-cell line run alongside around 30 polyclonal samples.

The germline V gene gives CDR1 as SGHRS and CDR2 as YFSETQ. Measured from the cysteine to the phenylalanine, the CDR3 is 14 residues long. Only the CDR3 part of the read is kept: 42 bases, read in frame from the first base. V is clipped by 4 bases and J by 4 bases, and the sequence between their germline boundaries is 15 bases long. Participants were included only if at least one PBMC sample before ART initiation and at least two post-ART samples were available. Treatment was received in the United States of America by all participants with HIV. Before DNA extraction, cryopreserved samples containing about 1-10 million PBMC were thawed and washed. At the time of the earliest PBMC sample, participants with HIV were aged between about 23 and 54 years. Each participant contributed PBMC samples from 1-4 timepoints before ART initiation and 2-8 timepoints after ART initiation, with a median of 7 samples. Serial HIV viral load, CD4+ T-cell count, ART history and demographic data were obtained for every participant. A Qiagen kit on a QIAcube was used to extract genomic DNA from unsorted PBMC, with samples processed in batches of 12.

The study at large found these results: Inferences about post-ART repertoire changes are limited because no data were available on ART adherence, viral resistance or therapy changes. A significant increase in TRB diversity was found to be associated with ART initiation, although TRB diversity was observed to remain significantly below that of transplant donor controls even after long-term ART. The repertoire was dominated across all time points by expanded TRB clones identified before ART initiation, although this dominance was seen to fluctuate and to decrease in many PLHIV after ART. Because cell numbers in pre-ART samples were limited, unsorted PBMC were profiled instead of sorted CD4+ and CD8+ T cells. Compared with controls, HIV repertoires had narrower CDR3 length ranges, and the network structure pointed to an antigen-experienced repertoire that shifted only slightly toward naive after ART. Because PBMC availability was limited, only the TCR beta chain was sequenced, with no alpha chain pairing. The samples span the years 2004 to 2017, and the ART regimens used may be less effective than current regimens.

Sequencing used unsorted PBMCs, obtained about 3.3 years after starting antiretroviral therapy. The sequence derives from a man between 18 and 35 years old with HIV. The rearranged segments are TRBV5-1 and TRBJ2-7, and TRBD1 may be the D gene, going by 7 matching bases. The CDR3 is CASSMTTGTYEQYF. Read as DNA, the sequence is TGCGCCAGCAGCATGACGACAGGGACTTACGAGCAGTACTTC.